These 17 T cell receptor beta chains were all obtained from the same sample, sequenced in a study of early T cells in non-severe SARS-CoV-2 infection. MiXCR, applied by TCRdb to the 5' RACE reads, yields one record per CDR3 protein. Of approximately 79,000 distinct CDR3 sequences listed, over 10% are singletons. The sequencing input was whole blood. These receptor sequences come from an adult who was a healthcare worker with PCR-confirmed SARS-CoV-2 infection or an uninfected control (not recorded which).

This clonotype was found a few times. J is TRBJ1-6 and V is TRBV25-1; D gene ambiguous. Germline CDR1 reads MGHDK; CDR2 reads SYGVNS. Trimming took off 4 bases at V and 3 bases at J, with 7 bases between the two ends. This CDR3 region has 14 residues. The CDR3 sequence is CASSVYNYNSPLHF. The CDR3 coding sequence is TGTGCCAGCAGTGTCTATAACTATAATTCACCCCTCCACTTT. Looking up the rest from reference TRBV25-1 and TRBJ1-6 gives the full variable domain: EADIYQTPRYLVIGTGKKITLECSQTMGHDKMYWYQQDPGMELHLIHYSYGVNSTEKGDLSSESTVSRIRTEHFPLTLESARPSHTSQYLCASSVYNYNSPLHFGNGTRLTVT.

This clonotype was counted only a few times. The chain couples TRBV29-1 to TRBJ2-2, with D tentatively TRBD2 (5 bases). Deletions cut 6 bases from V and 3 bases from J, with 8 bases between. The CDR3 has 12 amino acids. Germline CDR1 is SQVTM and CDR2 is ANQGSEA. The DNA for the CDR3 is TGCAGCGTCGGACTGTACACCGGGGAGCTGTTTTTT. Encoded protein: CSVGLYTGELFF.

V usage is TRBV5-1 and J usage is TRBJ1-2, with no clear D. Trimming shortened V by 4 bases and J by 2 bases, and 12 bases separated the two germline ends. The CDR3 extends over 14 amino acids. Germline lookup yields CDR1 SGHRS and CDR2 YFSETQ. The CDR3 sequence: CASSPRVSNYGYTF. The CDR3, as DNA: TGCGCCAGCAGCCCGAGGGTCAGCAACTATGGCTACACCTTC.

Only a few counts were recorded for this clonotype. The CDR3 spells CASSYSTGNTEAFF. As DNA, the CDR3 is TGTGCCAGCAGTTACTCGACAGGAAACACTGAAGCTTTCTTT. This chain connects TRBV6-5 to TRBJ1-1; possible D gene TRBD1, 6 bases. The V end was cut by 0 bases, the J end by 2 bases, with 7 bases between. Germline V lookup: CDR1 MNHEY, CDR2 SVGAGI. The CDR3 sequence is 14 residues long.

This clonotype was counted between two and nine times. This rearrangement joins TRBV5-1 to TRBJ1-1; D is unclear. V lost 1 base to trimming and J lost 0 bases, with 7 bases between them. CDR1 and CDR2 from the germline V gene are SGHRS and YFSETQ. The CDR3 runs to 14 residues. The CDR3 sequence is CASSLISLNTEAFF. Written as DNA, the CDR3 is TGCGCCAGCAGCTTGATTTCCTTGAACACTGAAGCTTTCTTT.

V is TRBV12-3 or TRBV12-4 and J is TRBJ1-1; D perhaps matches TRBD1 (6 bases). This CDR3 region has 13 residues. V shed 6 bases and J shed 4 bases, with 12 bases lying between them. CDR3 residues: CASRQQGPTEAFF. CDR3 bases: TGTGCCAGCAGACAACAGGGTCCCACTGAAGCTTTCTTT.

The chain is built from TRBV4-1 and TRBJ2-3; D might be TRBD1 (5 bases). Germline values: CDR1 MGHRA, CDR2 YSYEKL. The CDR3 covers 13 residues. V gave up 8 bases and J gave up 0 bases, with 9 bases separating them. CDR3 region: CASSKGSTDTQYF. The CDR3 nucleotides are TGCGCCAGCTCCAAGGGGAGCACAGATACGCAGTATTTT.

This clonotype was recorded a few times. The genes are TRBV28 and TRBJ1-2, with D possibly being TRBD1 (6 bases). V was shortened by 3 bases and J by 7 bases, with 33 bases between the two germline ends. This CDR3 is built from 20 residues. Germline V CDR1 and CDR2: MDHEN, SYDVKM. The CDR3 DNA reads TGTGCCAGCAGTTTGGGACTGGCGATCCACTCCGGGACAAACCCTTTTGGCTACACCTTC. It encodes CASSLGLAIHSGTNPFGYTF.

This clonotype was picked up a small number of times. The chain recombines TRBV29-1 with TRBJ2-7; 7 bases are a match to TRBD1. Trimming took 5 bases from V and 0 from J; bases not matched to a gene: 7. Per germline, CDR1 SQVTM and CDR2 ANQGSEA. CDR3 length: 14 residues. The CDR3 here is CSVRDSDPSYEQYF. Here the CDR3 DNA reads TGCAGCGTTCGGGACAGCGATCCCTCCTACGAGCAGTACTTC.

This clonotype was seen ten or more times. The rearrangement uses TRBV2 and TRBJ1-5; D not certain. This CDR3 is 13 amino acids long. The germline V gene encodes CDR1 SNHLY and CDR2 FYNNEI. Trimming took 6 bases from V and 7 from J, leaving 13 bases between them. The CDR3 DNA reads TGTGCCAGCAGCCAAGAATCCGGGCAGCCCCAGCATTTT. Translation: CASSQESGQPQHF. Complete variable domain (other parts from reference TRBV2 and TRBJ1-5): EPEVTQTPSHQVTQMGQEVILRCVPISNHLYFYWYRQILGQKVEFLVSFYNNEISEKSEIFDDQFSVERPDGSNFTLKIRSTKLEDSAMYFCASSQESGQPQHFGDGTRLSIL.

At least ten counts were recorded for this clonotype. The V gene is TRBV6-5, the J gene TRBJ1-2; 8 nucleotides match TRBD1. CDR3 length: 16 amino acids. Trimming at V came to 1 base and at J to 4 bases, leaving 8 bases not matched to a gene. In germline, CDR1 is MNHEY, CDR2 SVGAGI. The CDR3 protein is CASSYFVSGTGYGYTF. The CDR3 bases are TGTGCCAGCAGTTACTTCGTATCCGGGACAGGCTATGGCTACACCTTC.

This clonotype was counted at least ten times. J is TRBJ2-3 and V is TRBV20-1; the match to TRBD2 covers 8 bases. The germline V gene has CDR1 DFQATT and CDR2 SNEGSKA (reference sequence). The ends lost 0 bases at V and 6 bases at J; junction bases unmatched: 8. The CDR3 runs to 15 residues. The CDR3 loop reads CSARDPAGAMDTQYF. The DNA of the CDR3 is TGCAGTGCTAGAGACCCAGCGGGGGCAATGGATACGCAGTATTTT.

A few counts support this clonotype. This sequence joins TRBV6-1 and TRBJ1-4, with TRBD1 identical over 8 bases. Per the germline V gene, CDR1 is MNHNS and CDR2 is SASEGT. This CDR3 has 16 residues. The V segment lost 7 bases and the J segment 0 bases; nucleotides outside the gene matches: 7. Written as DNA, the CDR3 is TGTGCCAGCACCCAGACAGGGGCGCCAACTAATGAAAAACTGTTTTTT. Amino acids: CASTQTGAPTNEKLFF.

This clonotype was detected many times. This sequence joins TRBV28 and TRBJ1-4, with D unresolved. Germline V CDR1 and CDR2: MDHEN, SYDVKM. This CDR3 spans 13 amino acids. Trimming took 8 bases from V and 8 from J, leaving 15 bases between them. The CDR3 DNA is TGTGCCAGCTTACGGGGTTTACACGAAAAACTGTTTTTT. It codes for CASLRGLHEKLFF.

This clonotype was detected ten times or more. V is TRBV4-1 and J is TRBJ1-5, with a possible D match to TRBD1 (6 bases). The CDR3 contains 18 residues. The germline V gene has CDR1 MGHRA and CDR2 YSYEKL. The ends were cut back, 1 base at V and 2 bases at J, with 18 bases in the middle. The CDR3 protein is CASSQVRAGVRGNQPQHF. CDR3 nucleotide sequence: TGCGCCAGCAGCCAAGTACGGGCAGGGGTTCGAGGCAATCAGCCCCAGCATTTT.

This clonotype was detected ten times or more. CDR3 amino acids: CASGPRTATSNEQFF. DNA of the CDR3: TGTGCCAGCGGCCCTCGGACAGCTACCTCAAATGAGCAGTTCTTC. This chain uses TRBV7-9 with TRBJ2-1, with a weak D call TRBD1 (6 bases). Germline CDR1 is SEHNR and CDR2 is FQNEAQ (reference sequence). V lost 8 bases to trimming and J lost 7 bases, with 21 bases between them. The CDR3 totals 15 residues.

CDR3 nucleotide sequence: TGTGCCAGCAGCGATACAGGGGATTCCTACAATGAGCAGTTCTTC. It yields the protein CASSDTGDSYNEQFF. The V gene is TRBV9, the J gene TRBJ2-1; 7 bases are shared with TRBD1. Germline trimming cut 3 bases from V and 1 base from J; bases unmatched to any gene: 4. CDR1 is SGDLS, CDR2 YYNGEE, per germline. CDR3 length: 15 residues.